These 11 T cell receptor beta chains were sequenced from one sample in a study of blood T cell repertoires in COVID-19. Generated by immunoSEQ multiplex PCR, the TCRdb table keeps only in-frame clones and is missing some. Found here are about 140,000 clones, 65% to 85% of them singletons; the top ten hold approximately 8.9%. Sequenced: peripheral blood. All receptors derive from a young man with COVID-19, enrolled during active disease.

V gene TRBV3-1 (or the pseudogene TRBV3-2) combines with J gene TRBJ1-4; D is unclear. The CDR3 runs to 16 residues. CDR1 and CDR2 from the germline V gene are LGHDT and YNNKEL (reference sequence). V was pared by 0 bases and J by 4 bases, with 12 bases between. The CDR3 bases are TGTGCCAGCAGCCAAGATCCGGCACGGGGTAATGAAAAACTGTTTTTT. Amino acids: CASSQDPARGNEKLFF.

This chain links TRBV5-4 with TRBJ1-2; TRBD1 is a possible D gene (6 bases). The germline V and J ends were trimmed by 2 bases and 6 bases, with 11 bases remaining between them. This CDR3 comprises 13 residues. Per the germline V gene, CDR1 is SGHNT and CDR2 is YYREEE (reference sequence). The DNA for the CDR3 is TGTGCCAGCAGCTTAGATCAGGGGAATGGCTACACCTTC. As protein: CASSLDQGNGYTF.

The gene calls are TRBV7-3 and TRBJ2-2, with 7 bases lining up with TRBD2. This CDR3 comprises 17 residues. CDR1 and CDR2 (germline): SGHTA, FQGTGA. V trimming: 2 bases; J trimming: 4 bases; junction bases outside the gene matches: 10. CDR3 protein: CASSLAGTTPATGELFF. The CDR3 DNA reads TGTGCCAGCAGCTTAGCGGGGACTACCCCAGCCACCGGGGAGCTGTTTTTT.

The chain links TRBV29-1 to TRBJ1-2; 8 positions agree with TRBD1. The CDR3 consists of 13 residues. The junction had 5 bases not matched to a gene; V was cut back by 4 bases and J by 4 bases. Germline CDR1 and CDR2: SQVTM and ANQGSEA. CDR3 sequence (DNA): TGCAGCGTTGGTACAGGGGGAAGCTATGGCTACACCTTC. It encodes CSVGTGGSYGYTF.

V is TRBV15 and J is TRBJ1-2; 9 nucleotides match TRBD1. CDR3 length: 16 amino acids. Germline V lookup: CDR1 LNHNV, CDR2 YYDKDF (reference sequence). Trimming removed 3 bases from V and 8 bases from J; junction bases left unmatched: 13. CDR3 in amino acids: CATSRPGQGLFGGYTF. In DNA, the CDR3 is TGTGCCACCAGCAGGCCGGGACAGGGACTTTTCGGCGGCTACACCTTC.

The chain recombines TRBV19 with TRBJ2-1; TRBD2 agrees at 8 bases. The CDR3 runs 15 residues. Per the germline V gene, CDR1 is LNHDA and CDR2 is SQIVND (reference sequence). The ends lost 1 base at V and 10 bases at J; junction bases unmatched: 9. The CDR3 DNA reads as TGTGCCAGTAGTATAGCAGGGCTAGCGGGTACAGAGCAGTTCTTC. Amino acids: CASSIAGLAGTEQFF.

The V and J genes are TRBV4-3 and TRBJ1-2; the match to TRBD1 covers 12 bases. The CDR3 sequence is 15 residues long. Per the germline V gene, CDR1 is LGHNA and CDR2 is YSLEER. V was clipped by 1 base and J by 5 bases; unmatched bases: 2. This CDR3 is CASSQGDRGHYGYTF. In DNA form, the CDR3 reads TGCGCCAGCAGCCAAGGGGACAGGGGGCATTATGGCTACACCTTC.

The chain recombines TRBV27 with TRBJ1-3; D gene uncertain. Germline V gives CDR1 MNHEY, CDR2 SMNVEV (reference sequence). The V gene lost 4 bases and the J gene lost 4 bases, with 11 bases spanning the gap. This CDR3 spans 14 amino acids. CDR3 loop: CASSSSGTGNTIYF. In nucleotides, the CDR3 is TGTGCCAGCAGTTCCTCGGGAACAGGAAACACCATATATTTT.

This clone was detected only a few times. The rearrangement joins TRBV6-2 or TRBV6-3 to TRBJ1-2; D gene ambiguous. Germline V lookup: CDR1 MNHEY, CDR2 SVGEGT. The CDR3 covers 15 residues. V lost 4 bases, J lost 2 bases, and 14 bases lay in between. The CDR3 sequence: CASSSNSRTNYGYTF. The DNA of the CDR3 is TGTGCCAGCAGTTCGAATTCCAGAACAAACTATGGCTACACCTTC.

The rearrangement joins TRBV11-2 to TRBJ2-2; D unresolved. Trimming pared 6 bases from V and 1 base from J, leaving 9 bases between. There are 14 residues in the CDR3. Germline V gives CDR1 SGHAT, CDR2 FQNNGV. The CDR3 sequence is CASRLGKNTGELFF. In DNA, the CDR3 is TGTGCCAGCAGGCTAGGAAAGAACACCGGGGAGCTGTTTTTT.

The V gene is TRBV28, the J gene TRBJ2-2; 15 bases agree with TRBD2. The CDR3 totals 16 residues. The V and J ends lost 7 bases and 5 bases, in that order; junction bases with no gene match: 5. Germline-derived CDR1 and CDR2 are MDHEN and SYDVKM. CDR3 sequence (DNA): TGTGCCAGCAAGGGACTAGCGGGAGGTGGAACCGGGGAGCTGTTTTTT. It specifies CASKGLAGGGTGELFF.